This T cell receptor (beta chain) emerged from a study of shared clonotypes between healthy human individuals. Findings of the study overall: A reduction in generation probabilities was seen for non-shared clonotypes relative to those shared by all four donors.

About this clone itself: The antigen is not known.

The table came from immunoSEQ multiplex PCR; TCRdb's copy has only in-frame clones and leaves some out. The sample has hundreds of thousands of clones; 95% are singletons. Terminally differentiated effector memory CD45RA+ cells were excluded from the naive CD8 cells, which were CD45RO-negative and positively selected for CCR7. The donors, healthy adults who were HIV-negative, had experienced no recent acute infections or vaccinations. The CDR3 is made up of 16 amino acids. Trimming removed 5 bases at V and 3 bases at J, with 16 bases between. Germline V gene sequence: CDR1 SGHTA, CDR2 FQGTGA. This clonotype was sampled from a woman in her twenties or thirties in good health. The rearrangement joins TRBV7-3 to TRBJ1-4; maybe TRBD1 (6 bases). The sequenced sample was naive CD8+ T cells sorted from blood. The CDR3 DNA reads as TGTGCCAGCAGCGTAAATCCCGGGACACCTAATGAAAAACTGTTTTTT. It translates to CASSVNPGTPNEKLFF.